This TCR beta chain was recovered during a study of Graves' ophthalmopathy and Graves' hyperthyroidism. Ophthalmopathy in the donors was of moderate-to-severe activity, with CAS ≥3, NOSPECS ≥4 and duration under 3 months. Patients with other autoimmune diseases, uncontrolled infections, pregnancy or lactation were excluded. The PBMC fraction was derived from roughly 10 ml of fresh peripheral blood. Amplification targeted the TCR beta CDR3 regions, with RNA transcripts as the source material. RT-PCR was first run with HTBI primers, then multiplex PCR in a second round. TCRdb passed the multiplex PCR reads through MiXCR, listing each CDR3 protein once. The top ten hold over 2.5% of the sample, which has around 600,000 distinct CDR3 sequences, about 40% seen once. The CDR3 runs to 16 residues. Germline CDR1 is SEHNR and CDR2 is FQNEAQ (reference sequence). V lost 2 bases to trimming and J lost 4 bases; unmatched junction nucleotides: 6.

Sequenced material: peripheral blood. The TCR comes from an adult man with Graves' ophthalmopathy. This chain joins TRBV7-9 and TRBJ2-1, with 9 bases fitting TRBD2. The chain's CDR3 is CASSLRRLAVYNEQFF. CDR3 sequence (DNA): TGTGCCAGCAGCTTACGCAGACTAGCGGTGTACAATGAGCAGTTCTTC.